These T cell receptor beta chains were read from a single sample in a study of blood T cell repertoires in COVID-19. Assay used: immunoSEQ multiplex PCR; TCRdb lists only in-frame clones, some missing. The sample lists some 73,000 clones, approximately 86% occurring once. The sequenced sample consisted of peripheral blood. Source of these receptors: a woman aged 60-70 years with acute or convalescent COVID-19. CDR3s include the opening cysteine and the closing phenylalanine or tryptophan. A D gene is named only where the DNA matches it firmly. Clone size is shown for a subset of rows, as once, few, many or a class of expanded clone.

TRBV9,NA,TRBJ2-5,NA,CASSTRQGRGETQYF,TGTGCCAGCAGCACCCGACAGGGGAGGGGAGAGACCCAGTACTTC
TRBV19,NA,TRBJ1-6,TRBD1,CASSPDRDSPLHF,TGTGCCAGTAGTCCAGACAGGGACTCACCCCTCCACTTT
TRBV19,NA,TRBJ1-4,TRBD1,CASSNQGASEKLFF,TGTGCCAGTAGTAATCAGGGGGCTAGTGAAAAACTGTTTTTT
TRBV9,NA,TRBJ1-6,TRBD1,CASSPSPGQDSPLHF,TGTGCCAGCAGCCCCAGCCCGGGACAGGATTCACCCCTCCACTTT
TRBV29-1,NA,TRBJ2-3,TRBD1,CTLERGPDTQYF,TGCACCCTAGAGAGGGGGCCAGATACGCAGTATTTT
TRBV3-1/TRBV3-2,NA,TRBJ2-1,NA,CASSQGQSSVNEQFF,TGTGCCAGCAGCCAAGGACAGTCATCCGTCAATGAGCAGTTCTTC
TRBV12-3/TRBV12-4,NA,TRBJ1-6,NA,CASSLYTSPLHF,TGTGCCAGCAGTTTATACACTTCACCCCTCCACTTT
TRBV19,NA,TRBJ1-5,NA,CASSPQRDFLGQPQHF,TGTGCCAGTAGTCCCCAGAGGGACTTTTTAGGTCAGCCCCAGCATTTT
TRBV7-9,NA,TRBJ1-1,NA,CASTIPGGADTEAFF,TGTGCCAGCACCATCCCGGGGGGCGCAGATACTGAAGCTTTCTTT
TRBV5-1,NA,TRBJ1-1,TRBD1,CASSMDRANTEAFF,TGCGCCAGCAGCATGGACAGGGCGAACACTGAAGCTTTCTTT
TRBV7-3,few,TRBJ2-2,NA,CASSSLETGELFF,TGTGCCAGCAGCTCCCTAGAAACCGGGGAGCTGTTTTTT
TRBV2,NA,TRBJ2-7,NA,CASTLTYEQYF,TGTGCCAGCACCTTAACCTACGAGCAGTACTTC
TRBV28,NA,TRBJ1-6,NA,CASTSTGFSAPLHF,TGTGCCAGCACTTCTACAGGGTTCAGCGCACCCCTCCACTTT
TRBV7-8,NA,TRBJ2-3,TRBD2,CASSLTTSGADTQYF,TGTGCCAGCAGCTTGACCACTAGCGGGGCAGATACGCAGTATTTT
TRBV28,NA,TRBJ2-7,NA,CASSFPSSFKSYEQYF,TGTGCCAGCAGTTTTCCGTCCAGTTTTAAATCCTACGAGCAGTACTTC
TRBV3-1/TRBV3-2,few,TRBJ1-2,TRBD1,CASSAWDRFNYGYTF,TGTGCCAGCAGCGCCTGGGACAGATTTAACTATGGCTACACCTTC
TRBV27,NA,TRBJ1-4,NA,CASSLTRESEKLFF,TGTGCCAGCAGTTTGACCAGGGAATCTGAAAAACTGTTTTTT
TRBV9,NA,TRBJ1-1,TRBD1,CASGTETTEAFF,TGTGCCAGCGGGACAGAAACTACTGAAGCTTTCTTT
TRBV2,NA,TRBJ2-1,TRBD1,CASTSDRGDNEQFF,TGTGCCAGCACTTCGGACAGGGGGGACAATGAGCAGTTCTTC
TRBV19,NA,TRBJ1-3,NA,CASGRGTGNTIYF,TGTGCCAGCGGGAGAGGGACTGGAAACACCATATATTTT
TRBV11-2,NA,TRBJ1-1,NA,CASSLSGGVEAFF,TGTGCCAGCAGCCTTTCCGGAGGGGTTGAAGCTTTCTTT
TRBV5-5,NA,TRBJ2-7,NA,CASSLGQASSYEQYF,TGTGCCAGCAGCTTGGGACAGGCGAGCTCCTACGAGCAGTACTTC
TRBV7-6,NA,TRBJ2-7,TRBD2,CASSLGSGGPYEQYF,TGTGCCAGCAGCTTGGGTAGCGGGGGACCCTACGAGCAGTACTTC
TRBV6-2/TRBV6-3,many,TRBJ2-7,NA,CASSLSPSSYEQYF,TGTGCCAGCAGCCTCTCGCCCAGCTCCTACGAGCAGTACTTC
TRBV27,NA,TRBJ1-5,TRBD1,CASRGGGQGNQPQHF,TGTGCCAGCAGGGGGGGTGGACAGGGAAATCAGCCCCAGCATTTT
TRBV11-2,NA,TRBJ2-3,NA,CASSPGLHTQYF,TGTGCCAGCAGCCCAGGTTTACATACGCAGTATTTT
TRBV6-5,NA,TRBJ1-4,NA,CASTVRHGEWFF,TGTGCCAGCACCGTCCGTCATGGGGAGTGGTTTTTT
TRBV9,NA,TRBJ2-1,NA,CASSVSGQLYNEQFF,TGTGCCAGCAGCGTATCCGGACAGCTCTACAATGAGCAGTTCTTC
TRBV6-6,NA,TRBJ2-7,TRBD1,CASSSGQGSHEQYF,TGTGCCAGCAGCTCGGGACAGGGTTCCCACGAGCAGTACTTC
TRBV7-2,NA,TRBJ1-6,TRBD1,CASSPGTGESSPLHF,TGTGCCAGCAGCCCTGGGACAGGGGAGAGTTCACCCCTCCACTTT
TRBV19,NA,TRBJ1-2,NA,CASSSPPGAYGYTF,TGTGCCAGTAGTTCCCCCCCAGGGGCCTATGGCTACACCTTC
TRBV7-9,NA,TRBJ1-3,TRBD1,CASSLGGTVNSGNTIYF,TGTGCCAGCAGCTTAGGGGGGACAGTGAACTCTGGAAACACCATATATTTT
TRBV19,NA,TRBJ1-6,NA,CASTTAGDWNSPLHF,TGTGCCAGTACCACGGCGGGGGATTGGAATTCACCCCTCCACTTT
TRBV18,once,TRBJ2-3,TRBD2,CASSPFSGLEGTDTQYF,TGTGCCAGCTCACCATTTAGCGGACTAGAGGGCACAGATACGCAGTATTTT
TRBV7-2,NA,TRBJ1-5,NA,CASSPRQDQPQHF,TGTGCCAGCAGCCCCCGACAGGATCAGCCCCAGCATTTT
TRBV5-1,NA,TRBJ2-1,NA,CASSNTRVSSYNEQFF,TGCGCCAGCAGCAATACTAGGGTAAGCTCCTACAATGAGCAGTTCTTC
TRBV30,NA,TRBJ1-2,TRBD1,CAWRRDRGGYTF,TGTGCCTGGAGAAGGGACAGGGGTGGCTACACCTTC
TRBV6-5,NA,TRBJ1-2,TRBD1,CASGTGALYGYTF,TGTGCCAGTGGGACAGGGGCTCTCTATGGCTACACCTTC
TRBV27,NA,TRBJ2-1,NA,CASSPLYEASRLKGEQFF,TGTGCCAGCAGTCCTCTTTATGAGGCCTCCCGACTAAAGGGTGAGCAGTTCTTC
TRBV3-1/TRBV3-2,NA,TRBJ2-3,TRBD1,CASSLRRTGKTDTQYF,TGTGCCAGCAGCCTAAGGAGGACAGGGAAAACAGATACGCAGTATTTT
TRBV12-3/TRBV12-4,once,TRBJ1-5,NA,CASSFSNQPQHF,TGTGCCAGCAGTTTTTCTAATCAGCCCCAGCATTTT
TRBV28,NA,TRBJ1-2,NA,CASSLQGTNYGYTF,TGTGCCAGCAGTCTACAGGGAACCAACTATGGCTACACCTTC
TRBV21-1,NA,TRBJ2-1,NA,CASSKERGCGQGTYNEQFF,TGTGCCAGCAGCAAGGAAAGGGGCTGTGGGCAGGGAACCTACAATGAGCAGTTCTTC
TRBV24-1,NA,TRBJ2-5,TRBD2,CATSDSGTSGGRETQYF,TGTGCCACCAGTGATTCCGGGACTAGCGGGGGGAGAGAGACCCAGTACTTC
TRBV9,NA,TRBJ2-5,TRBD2,CASAGTSGRSQETQYF,TGTGCCAGCGCCGGGACTAGCGGGAGATCCCAAGAGACCCAGTACTTC
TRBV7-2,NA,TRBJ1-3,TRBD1,CASSLVDRGKSGNTIYF,TGTGCCAGCAGCTTAGTGGACAGGGGGAAGTCTGGAAACACCATATATTTT
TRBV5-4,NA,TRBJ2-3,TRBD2,CASSLVASGASTDTQYF,TGTGCCAGCAGCTTGGTGGCTAGCGGGGCTAGCACAGATACGCAGTATTTT
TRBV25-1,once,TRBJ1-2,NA,CASSEGTGIFTF,TGTGCCAGCAGCGAAGGAACAGGGATCTTTACCTTC
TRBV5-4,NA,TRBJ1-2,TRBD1,CASSLGDRGDAYGYTF,TGTGCCAGCAGCTTGGGGGACAGGGGGGATGCTTATGGCTACACCTTC
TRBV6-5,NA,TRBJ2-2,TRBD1,CASSSGTGDTGELFF,TGTGCCAGCAGTAGCGGGACAGGGGACACCGGGGAGCTGTTTTTT
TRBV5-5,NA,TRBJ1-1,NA,CASSARTEAFF,TGTGCCAGCAGCGCCCGGACTGAAGCTTTCTTT
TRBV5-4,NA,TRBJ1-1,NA,CATLRGIGGVAPNTEAFF,TGTGCCACCCTACGGGGAATCGGGGGAGTAGCGCCGAACACTGAAGCTTTCTTT
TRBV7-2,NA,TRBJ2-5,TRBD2,CASSLVRLAGGETQYF,TGTGCCAGCAGCTTAGTTAGGCTAGCGGGGGGAGAGACCCAGTACTTC
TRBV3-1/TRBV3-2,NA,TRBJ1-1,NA,CASSSVNTEAFF,TGTGCCAGCAGCTCTGTGAACACTGAAGCTTTCTTT
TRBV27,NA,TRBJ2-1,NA,CASGPRMSYNEQFF,TGTGCCAGCGGCCCCAGGATGTCCTACAATGAGCAGTTCTTC
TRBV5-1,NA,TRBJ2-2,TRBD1,CASSLERGRTGELFF,TGCGCCAGCAGCTTGGAAAGGGGGCGCACCGGGGAGCTGTTTTTT
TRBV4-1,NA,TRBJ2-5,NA,CASSQVSTRGETQYF,TGCGCCAGCAGCCAAGTGTCCACGAGAGGAGAGACCCAGTACTTC
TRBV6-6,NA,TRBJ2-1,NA,CASSYSRTHEQFF,TGTGCCAGCAGTTACTCCAGGACTCATGAGCAGTTCTTC
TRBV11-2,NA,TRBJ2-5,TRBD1,CASSLDRGRKTQYF,TGTGCCAGCAGCCTGGACAGGGGCCGGAAGACCCAGTACTTC
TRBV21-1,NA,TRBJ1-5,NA,CASKGDRGTLGSNQPQHF,TGTGCCAGCAAGGGGGACAGGGGGACGCTCGGTAGCAATCAGCCCCAGCATTTT